The 2 T cell receptor beta chains given below trace back to one sample, sequenced in a study of T cell repertoires in cytomegalovirus infection. TCRdb independently ran MiXCR on the reads; one entry per CDR3 protein. The sample shows 450,000 to 550,000 distinct CDR3 sequences, more than 40% of them seen only once. Their antigens remain unidentified. The material was cultured PBMCs, obtained from culture after CMV antigen stimulation. These receptors were taken from a human donor in good health (CMV status not recorded). Some clones in this sample may be carry-over from other donors' samples.

The chain carries TRBV2 and TRBJ1-1; TRBD1 might be the D (5 bases). V was trimmed by 3 bases and J by 4 bases, leaving 12 bases between them. Per germline, CDR1 SNHLY and CDR2 FYNNEI. CDR3 length equals 14 residues. The CDR3 loop is CASSEGGGGTEAFF. The CDR3 bases are TGTGCCAGCAGTGAGGGGGGAGGTGGCACTGAAGCTTTCTTT.

The chain employs TRBV2 and TRBJ2-1; D tentatively reads TRBD1 or TRBD2 (6 bases each). The ends were cut back, 4 bases at V and 9 bases at J, with 13 bases in the middle. The CDR3 runs to 13 residues. Germline CDR1 reads SNHLY; CDR2 reads FYNNEI. In DNA, the CDR3 is TGTGCCAGCAGTGTTACCGGAGGGGGTGAGCAGTTCTTC. This codes for CASSVTGGGEQFF.